Below are 8 T cell receptor beta chains sequenced from a single sample in a study of early T cells in non-severe SARS-CoV-2 infection. TCRdb re-called the 5' RACE reads through MiXCR, storing one row per CDR3 protein. Of tens of thousands of distinct CDR3 sequences in the sample, roughly 12% were seen once. The material was whole blood, obtained at baseline. Every receptor here comes from an adult who was a healthcare worker with PCR-confirmed SARS-CoV-2 infection or an uninfected control (not recorded which).

This clonotype came up a few times. J is TRBJ2-2 and V is TRBV7-2; D gene ambiguous. Germline V gene sequence: CDR1 SGHTA, CDR2 FQGNSA. Trimming left V 4 bases short and J 1 base short, with 7 bases between. This CDR3 has 14 residues. CDR3 in DNA: TGTGCCAGCAGCTCGCCTCGGAACACCGGGGAGCTGTTTTTT. Translated: CASSSPRNTGELFF.

The J gene is TRBJ2-2, the V gene TRBV9; D is possibly TRBD1 (6 bases). The germline V gene has CDR1 SGDLS and CDR2 YYNGEE. V was trimmed by 2 bases and J by 8 bases, leaving 16 bases between them. The length of the CDR3 is 15 residues. CDR3 sequence (DNA): TGTGCCAGCAGCGTCCAGGGGCTTAAGGGTGGGGAGCTGTTTTTT. It yields the protein CASSVQGLKGGELFF.

In its sample, this clonotype was seen a few times. The V gene is TRBV6-4, the J gene TRBJ1-2; D gene unclear. V dropped 2 bases and J dropped 4 bases, with 8 bases sitting between them. Germline loops: CDR1 MRHNA, CDR2 SNTAGT. The CDR3 is 13 amino acids. CDR3 protein: CASSDGQSYGYTF. For the CDR3, the DNA is TGTGCCAGCAGTGACGGTCAGAGCTATGGCTACACCTTC.

This clonotype was seen only a few times. The J gene is TRBJ2-3, the V gene TRBV19; TRBD1 might be the D (5 bases). The CDR3 is 14 amino acids. Germline assignment: CDR1 LNHDA and CDR2 SQIVND (reference sequence). Trimming shortened V by 5 bases and J by 0 bases, and 9 bases separated the two germline ends. The CDR3 DNA follows: TGTGCCAGTAGTTGGGGCTCTAGCACAGATACGCAGTATTTT. It encodes CASSWGSSTDTQYF.

This chain uses TRBV7-9 with TRBJ2-5, with unresolved D. V gave up 2 bases and J gave up 1 base, with 8 bases separating them. CDR1 and CDR2 (germline): SEHNR, FQNEAQ (reference sequence). The CDR3 spans 14 residues. The CDR3 reads CASSLSVGQETQYF. The CDR3 nucleotides are TGTGCCAGCAGCTTATCGGTGGGCCAAGAGACCCAGTACTTC.

The V call is TRBV2, the J call TRBJ1-4; perhaps TRBD1 as D (6 bases). CDR3 length: 16 amino acids. CDR1 SNHLY and CDR2 FYNNEI come from the germline V gene. Trimming removed 8 bases from V and 0 bases from J, with 16 bases in between. The CDR3 nucleotides read TGTGCCAGCCGTCGCACAGGGACCTCAACTAATGAAAAACTGTTTTTT. Amino acid sequence: CASRRTGTSTNEKLFF.

This clonotype has more than one count but fewer than ten. The gene calls are TRBV6-5 and TRBJ2-4, with a possible D match to TRBD2 (7 bases). Germline V lookup: CDR1 MNHEY, CDR2 SVGAGI. V lost 5 bases and J lost 1, with 12 bases in between. The CDR3 has 15 amino acids. CDR3 amino acids: CASSKGGRAKNIQYF. CDR3 nucleotides: TGTGCCAGCAGTAAGGGGGGGCGGGCCAAAAACATTCAGTACTTC.

The chain employs TRBV14 and TRBJ1-2; D is undetermined. The CDR3 totals 15 residues. The germline V gene has CDR1 SGHDN and CDR2 FVKESK. V was cut by 1 base and J by 7 bases, with 16 bases left in between. The DNA for the CDR3 is TGTGCCAGCAGCCAAGTTCCGGGGAATTCGGGTGGCTACACCTTC. Its protein product is CASSQVPGNSGGYTF.